The 30 T cell receptor beta chains below all came from one sample that was sequenced in a study of T cell repertoires in cytomegalovirus infection. Each CDR3 protein gets one entry after TCRdb re-called the reads with MiXCR. The sample consists of 200,000 to 300,000 distinct CDR3 sequences, 9% to 15% of them appearing once. Sequencing was done on a sample of PBMCs. These TCRs come from a human donor in good health (CMV status not recorded). Some clones in this sample may be carry-over from other donors' samples.

The genes are TRBV2 and TRBJ2-7; 16 bases align to TRBD2. The CDR3 has 15 amino acids. The trim removed 6 bases at V and 7 bases at J, leaving 6 bases unmatched. CDR1 SNHLY and CDR2 FYNNEI come from the germline V gene. CDR3 DNA sequence: TGTGCCAGCAGCGATCCGGGACTAGCGGGGGGGGAGCAGTACTTC. It translates to CASSDPGLAGGEQYF.

This clonotype was observed many times. The CDR3 nucleotides read TGTGCCAGCAGAGACACCAGGGAATCTGGGGCCAACGTCCTGACTTTC. As protein: CASRDTRESGANVLTF. The rearrangement uses TRBV6-6 and TRBJ2-6; D possibly corresponds to TRBD1 (5 bases). V lost 6 bases to trimming and J lost 1 base, with 13 bases between them. CDR1 is MNHNY, CDR2 SVGAGI, per germline (reference sequence). There are 16 residues in the CDR3.

This clonotype appeared many times. The chain is built from TRBV12-3 or TRBV12-4 and TRBJ1-6; TRBD1 aligns across 7 bases. The CDR3 has 16 amino acids. Trimming at V came to 7 bases and at J to 9 bases, leaving 15 bases not matched to a gene. The CDR3 spells CASNSRVGGSSSPLHF. The CDR3 nucleotides read TGTGCCAGCAACTCCCGGGTAGGGGGCTCGTCTTCACCCCTCCACTTT.

The J gene is TRBJ2-5, the V gene TRBV7-9; TRBD1 is a possible D gene (6 bases). Trimming removed 3 bases from V and 5 bases from J, with 13 bases in between. Germline CDR1 and CDR2: SEHNR and FQNEAQ (reference sequence). The CDR3 extends over 14 amino acids. The CDR3 region has the DNA TGTGCCAGCAGCTTGTCAGGGGATGGGGAGACCCAGTACTTC. Residues: CASSLSGDGETQYF.

The chain employs TRBV29-1 and TRBJ2-1; TRBD2 might be the D (6 bases). This CDR3 comprises 13 residues. Trimming cost V 3 bases and J 3 bases, with 9 bases left between them. Germline loops: CDR1 SQVTM, CDR2 ANQGSEA. CDR3 amino acids: CSVDLAHYNEQFF. Written as DNA, the CDR3 is TGCAGCGTTGACCTAGCGCACTACAATGAGCAGTTCTTC.

This clonotype was observed a handful of times. The chain uses TRBV6-2 or TRBV6-3 and TRBJ2-4; TRBD1 is a possible D gene (5 bases). Trimming removed 10 bases at V and 4 bases at J, with 32 bases between. Germline V gene data show CDR1 as MNHEY and CDR2 as SVGEGT. CDR3 size: 19 residues. The CDR3 DNA is TGTGCCAACCTCCTCCGACCCTTGGACAAGAAGATAGCTAAAAACATTCAGTACTTC. Its translation is CANLLRPLDKKIAKNIQYF.

Many counts were recorded for this clonotype. The J gene is TRBJ2-3, the V gene TRBV7-3; a possible D gene is TRBD1 (5 bases). This CDR3 is built from 14 residues. V lost 5 bases, J lost 5 bases, and 14 bases lay in between. Per germline, CDR1 SGHTA and CDR2 FQGTGA. For the CDR3, the DNA is TGTGCCAGCAGCAGGGCAGGGCAAGGAGATACGCAGTATTTT. Its translation: CASSRAGQGDTQYF.

A single count supports this clonotype. The chain uses TRBV28 and TRBJ1-2; D remains unclear. Germline CDR1 is MDHEN and CDR2 is SYDVKM. This CDR3 is built from 15 residues. The germline V and J ends were trimmed by 4 bases and 0 bases, with 12 bases remaining between them. The CDR3 nucleotides read TGTGCCAGCAGTTCCCGGACGGCCGCTAACTATGGCTACACCTTC. It is translated as CASSSRTAANYGYTF.

This chain links TRBV19 with TRBJ2-2, with 7 bases matching TRBD2. V lost 1 base and J lost 1; bases outside the gene matches: 0. Germline values: CDR1 LNHDA, CDR2 SQIVND (reference sequence). This CDR3 spans 15 amino acids. This CDR3 reads CASSIAGGNTGELFF. As DNA, the CDR3 is TGTGCCAGTAGTATAGCGGGAGGGAACACCGGGGAGCTGTTTTTT. The whole variable domain, filled in from reference TRBV19 and TRBJ2-2, reads DGGITQSPKYLFRKEGQNVTLSCEQNLNHDAMYWYRQDPGQGLRLIYYSQIVNDFQKGDIAEGYSVSREKKESFPLTVTSAQKNPTAFYLCASSIAGGNTGELFFGEGSRLTVL.

This clonotype was counted ten times or more. The CDR3 loop is CASSSRPGQGLGRETQYF. The CDR3 region has the DNA TGTGCCAGCAGCTCCCGACCGGGACAGGGACTTGGGCGAGAGACCCAGTACTTC. This chain joins TRBV7-2 and TRBJ2-5; 9 positions match TRBD1. Unmatched junction bases numbered 16, after V lost 4 bases and J lost 4 bases. The germline CDR1 and CDR2 sequences are SGHTA and FQGNSA. The CDR3 is 18 residues long. The complete variable domain, with remaining parts taken from reference TRBV7-2 and TRBJ2-5, reads GAGVSQSPSNKVTEKGKDVELRCDPISGHTALYWYRQSLGQGLEFLIYFQGNSAPDKSGLPSDRFSAERTGGSVSTLTIQRTQQEDSAVYLCASSSRPGQGLGRETQYFGPGTRLLVL.

At least ten counts were recorded for this clonotype. The chain couples TRBV7-2 to TRBJ1-2; 8 bases match TRBD1. This CDR3 has 13 residues. Per the germline V gene, CDR1 is SGHTA and CDR2 is FQGNSA. Trimming removed 6 bases from V and 6 bases from J; junction bases left unmatched: 6. CDR3 in amino acids: CASSSATGDGYTF. The CDR3 DNA reads as TGTGCCAGCAGTAGCGCGACAGGGGATGGCTACACCTTC.

The rearrangement joins TRBV10-3 to TRBJ1-2; 11 nucleotides agree with TRBD1. V was clipped by 8 bases and J by 4 bases; unmatched bases: 12. Germline V gene lookup returns CDR1 ENHRY and CDR2 SYGVKD. The CDR3 has 16 amino acids. Written as DNA, the CDR3 is TGTGCCATCCTTTCCGAGGGGGGACAGGGGGTCTATGGCTACACCTTC. As protein: CAILSEGGQGVYGYTF.

This clonotype was counted ten times or more. V is TRBV7-2 and J is TRBJ2-2; D ambiguous. The CDR3 sequence is 14 residues long. Germline V gene lookup returns CDR1 SGHTA and CDR2 FQGNSA. The ends were cut back, 4 bases at V and 12 bases at J, with 18 bases in the middle. The CDR3 sequence: CASSSATPGAKLFF. DNA for the CDR3: TGTGCCAGCAGCTCTGCAACGCCCGGCGCCAAGCTGTTTTTT.

This clonotype was seen a few times. The chain carries TRBV9 and TRBJ1-4; D gene unclear. Germline lookup yields CDR1 SGDLS and CDR2 YYNGEE. V lost 2 bases and J 2 bases, leaving 7 bases between the germline ends. This CDR3 is built from 14 residues. The CDR3 region is CASSVGGTNEKLFF. Here the CDR3 DNA reads TGTGCCAGCAGCGTGGGAGGGACTAATGAAAAACTGTTTTTT.

This clonotype was detected ten times or more. This rearrangement joins TRBV2 to TRBJ2-5; TRBD1 agrees at 7 bases. The germline gives CDR1 SNHLY, CDR2 FYNNEI. The CDR3 contains 13 residues. J lost 1 base, V lost 7 bases, and 3 bases had no gene match. The CDR3 DNA follows: TGTGCCAGCAAGGGACAGTCCCAAGAGACCCAGTACTTC. This sequence encodes CASKGQSQETQYF.

This clonotype has ten or more counts. The chain has TRBV18 and TRBJ2-2; 8 bases line up with TRBD1. After removal of 2 bases from V and 1 base from J, the junction contained 3 bases not matched to a gene. From germline, CDR1 is KGHSH and CDR2 LQKENI. This CDR3 is built from 16 residues. The CDR3 loop reads CASSPRQGRNTGELFF. The CDR3 region has the DNA TGTGCCAGCTCACCAAGACAGGGGCGGAACACCGGGGAGCTGTTTTTT.

The rearrangement joins TRBV12-3 or TRBV12-4 to TRBJ1-2; no reliable D call. With 3 bases removed from V and 2 bases from J, the gap between germline ends came to 7 bases. The CDR3 spans 13 residues. CDR3 sequence: CASSLRENYGYTF. CDR3 DNA: TGTGCCAGCAGTTTGAGGGAAAACTATGGCTACACCTTC.

This clonotype was picked up many times. The chain combines TRBV7-2 with TRBJ1-1; D call uncertain. This CDR3 has 14 residues. Germline V CDR1 and CDR2: SGHTA, FQGNSA. The V end lost 4 bases, the J end lost 6 bases, and 15 bases lay between the germline ends. CDR3 nucleotide sequence: TGTGCCAGCAGCTCCCGTCGACCTGGGGCTGAAGCTTTCTTT. Translation: CASSSRRPGAEAFF.

This clonotype was counted at least ten times. The V and J genes are TRBV28 and TRBJ1-5; D possibly corresponds to TRBD1 (5 bases). V gave up 8 bases and J gave up 3 bases, with 20 bases separating them. From germline, CDR1 is MDHEN and CDR2 SYDVKM. CDR3 length equals 16 residues. The CDR3 loop reads CASVVQRGRPNQPQHF. CDR3 nucleotide sequence: TGTGCCAGCGTAGTTCAAAGGGGCAGGCCCAATCAGCCCCAGCATTTT.

This clonotype was observed many times. The V gene is TRBV12-3 or TRBV12-4, the J gene TRBJ1-1, with TRBD1 matching 12 bases. V dropped 7 bases and J dropped 7; count of bases not matched to a gene: 10. This CDR3 is 15 amino acids long. The CDR3 nucleotides read TGTGCCAGCACCGCGGGACAGGGGGCCAGGGGTGAAGCTTTCTTT. This codes for CASTAGQGARGEAFF.

V is TRBV10-3 and J is TRBJ2-7; 9 nucleotides agree with TRBD1. This CDR3 is 14 amino acids long. The J segment lost 2 bases and the V segment lost 6 bases, leaving 5 bases of the junction unmatched. Germline CDR1 ENHRY, CDR2 SYGVKD. CDR3 sequence (DNA): TGTGCCATCAGGCCGGGACAGGGAACCTACGAGCAGTACTTC. Translating gives CAIRPGQGTYEQYF.

This clonotype was picked up many times. This chain uses TRBV12-3 or TRBV12-4 with TRBJ1-3; 9 bases fit TRBD1. The CDR3 is 14 amino acids. V dropped 6 bases and J dropped 8; count of bases not matched to a gene: 8. CDR3 region: CASSPTGGSDTIYF. DNA for the CDR3: TGTGCCAGCAGCCCGACAGGGGGTTCGGACACCATATATTTT.

This clonotype was observed at least ten times. This chain uses TRBV6-2 or TRBV6-3 with TRBJ2-1, with 7 bases that match TRBD2. The CDR3 length is 15 residues. Germline V gene sequence: CDR1 MNHEY, CDR2 SVGEGT. Unmatched junction bases numbered 9, after V lost 4 bases and J lost 6 bases. In DNA form, the CDR3 reads TGTGCCAGCAGTTCCTTAGCGGGCTCCCCCAATGAGCAGTTCTTC. Its translation: CASSSLAGSPNEQFF.

The V call is TRBV6-2 or TRBV6-3, the J call TRBJ2-1, with D tentatively TRBD2 (7 bases). CDR1 and CDR2 from the germline V gene are MNHEY and SVGEGT. The V end was cut by 6 bases, the J end by 6 bases, with 12 bases between. CDR3 length: 13 residues. The CDR3 DNA follows: TGTGCCAGCAGGGGAGGGGGGGTCAATGAGCAGTTCTTC. Translated: CASRGGGVNEQFF.

This clonotype came up a few times. This chain connects TRBV19 to TRBJ1-2, with a tentative D call TRBD1 (6 bases). This CDR3 has 14 residues. Germline CDR1 and CDR2: LNHDA and SQIVND (reference sequence). V was clipped by 5 bases and J by 5 bases, with 15 bases between them. DNA of the CDR3: TGTGCCAGTAGTTCTCTACAGGGAATATATGGCTACACCTTC. This encodes CASSSLQGIYGYTF. The variable domain in full, with the rest retrieved from reference TRBV19 and TRBJ1-2, is DGGITQSPKYLFRKEGQNVTLSCEQNLNHDAMYWYRQDPGQGLRLIYYSQIVNDFQKGDIAEGYSVSREKKESFPLTVTSAQKNPTAFYLCASSSLQGIYGYTFGSGTRLTVV.

This clonotype appeared many times. The CDR3 spells CSAGQGRGMNTEAFF. The DNA for the CDR3 is TGCAGTGCTGGACAGGGTAGGGGGATGAACACTGAAGCTTTCTTT. The gene calls are TRBV20-1 and TRBJ1-1, with TRBD1 identical over 8 bases. The CDR3 consists of 15 residues. Per germline, CDR1 DFQATT and CDR2 SNEGSKA (reference sequence). The J segment lost 0 bases and the V segment lost 5 bases, leaving 8 bases of the junction unmatched.

There are many counts of this clonotype. J is TRBJ2-1 and V is TRBV7-3, with 10 bases fitting TRBD1. Trimming cost V 5 bases and J 6 bases; bases outside gene matches: 7. The germline CDR1 and CDR2 sequences are SGHTA and FQGTGA. This CDR3 has 15 residues. The CDR3 nucleotides read TGTGCCAGCAGCGTCGACAGGGGGCGCACCAATGAGCAGTTCTTC. It is translated as CASSVDRGRTNEQFF.

The chain uses TRBV5-4 and TRBJ1-1; D call uncertain. The germline gives CDR1 SGHNT, CDR2 YYREEE (reference sequence). The length of the CDR3 is 15 residues. Trimming removed 1 base at V and 0 bases at J, with 10 bases between. The DNA of the CDR3 is TGTGCCAGCAGCTTGCCTGGCCGACTGAACACTGAAGCTTTCTTT. Its protein product is CASSLPGRLNTEAFF.

This clonotype was detected only a few times. The chain uses TRBV20-1 and TRBJ2-2; D gene uncertain. Trimming left V 4 bases short and J 8 bases short, with 11 bases between. Germline CDR1 DFQATT, CDR2 SNEGSKA (reference sequence). The CDR3 contains 12 residues. CDR3 in DNA: TGCAGTGCTAAGGTCCCGGCGGGGGAGCTGTTTTTT. Protein sequence: CSAKVPAGELFF.

This clonotype was seen repeatedly, ten times or more. The chain recombines TRBV19 with TRBJ2-2; 10 bases agree with TRBD1. J gave up 8 bases and V 5 bases, and 8 bases lay outside the gene matches. Germline V gene lookup returns CDR1 LNHDA and CDR2 SQIVND (reference sequence). This CDR3 region has 15 residues. CDR3 loop: CASSLGQGIGGELFF. CDR3 nucleotides: TGTGCCAGTAGTTTGGGACAGGGGATAGGGGGGGAGCTGTTTTTT.